The clone carrying this TCR beta chain was observed at least ten times. Its target is not known. The data stem from a study of shared clonotypes between healthy human individuals. The study's findings and limits: Depth was large, yet rarefaction showed that sorted-subset sequencing was incomplete.

The method was immunoSEQ multiplex PCR; TCRdb's version includes in-frame clones alone and lacks a portion of them. The sample yields approximately 98,000 clones, 68% seen once. The CDR3 contains 13 residues. Between the trimmed V and J ends, which lost 4 bases and 5 bases, there was a span of 15 bases. CDR1 is SQVTM and CDR2 is ANQGSEA in the germline V gene. The source is a woman aged 25 to 39 in good health. The chain employs TRBV29-1 and TRBJ2-7, with D possibly matching TRBD1 (5 bases). The sample was memory CD8+ T cells sorted from blood. The subset was: CD45RO+ cells pooled with CCR7-negative TemRA cells. In nucleotides, the CDR3 is TGCAGCGTTGTCCAGGGTGATCGGAACGAGCAGTACTTC. Protein: CSVVQGDRNEQYF.